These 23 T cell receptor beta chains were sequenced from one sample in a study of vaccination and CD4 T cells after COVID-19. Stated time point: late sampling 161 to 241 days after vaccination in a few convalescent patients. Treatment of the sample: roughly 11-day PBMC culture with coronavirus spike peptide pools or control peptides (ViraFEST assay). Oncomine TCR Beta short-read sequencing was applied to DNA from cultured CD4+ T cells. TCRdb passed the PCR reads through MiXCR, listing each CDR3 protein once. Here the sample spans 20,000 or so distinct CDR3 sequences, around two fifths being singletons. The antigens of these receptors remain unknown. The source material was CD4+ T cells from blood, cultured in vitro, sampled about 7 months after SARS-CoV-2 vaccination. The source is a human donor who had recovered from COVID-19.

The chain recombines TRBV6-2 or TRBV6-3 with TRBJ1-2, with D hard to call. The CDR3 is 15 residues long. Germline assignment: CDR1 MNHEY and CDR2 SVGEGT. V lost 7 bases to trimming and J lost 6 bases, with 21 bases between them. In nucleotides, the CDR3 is TGTGCCAGCACTCCTAGCCCGGGATACGAGGATGGCTACACCTTC. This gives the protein CASTPSPGYEDGYTF.

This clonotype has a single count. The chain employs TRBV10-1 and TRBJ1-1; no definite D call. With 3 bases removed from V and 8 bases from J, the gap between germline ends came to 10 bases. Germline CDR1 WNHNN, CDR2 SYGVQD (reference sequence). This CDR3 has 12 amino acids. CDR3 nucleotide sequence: TGCGCCAGCAGTGACGGACTAAGGGAAGCTTTCTTT. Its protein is CASSDGLREAFF.

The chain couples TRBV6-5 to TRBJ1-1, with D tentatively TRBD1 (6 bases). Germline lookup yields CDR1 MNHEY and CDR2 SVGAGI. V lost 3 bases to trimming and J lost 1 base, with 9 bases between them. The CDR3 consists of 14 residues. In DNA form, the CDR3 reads TGTGCCAGCAGTTATGGCAGGGGGAACACTGAAGCTTTCTTT. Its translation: CASSYGRGNTEAFF.

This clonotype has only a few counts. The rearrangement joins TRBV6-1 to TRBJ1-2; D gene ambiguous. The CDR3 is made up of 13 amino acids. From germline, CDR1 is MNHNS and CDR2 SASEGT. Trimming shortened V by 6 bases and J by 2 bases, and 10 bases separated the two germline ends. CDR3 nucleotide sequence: TGTGCCAGCAGATCCTCTGGGAACTATGGCTACACCTTC. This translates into CASRSSGNYGYTF.

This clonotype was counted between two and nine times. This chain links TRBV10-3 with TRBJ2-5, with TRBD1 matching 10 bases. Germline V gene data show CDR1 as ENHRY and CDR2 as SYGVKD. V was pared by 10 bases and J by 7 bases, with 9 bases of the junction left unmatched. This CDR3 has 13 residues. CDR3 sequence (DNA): TGTGCCACCGGGACAGGGGTTTTTGGGACCCAGTACTTC. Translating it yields CATGTGVFGTQYF.

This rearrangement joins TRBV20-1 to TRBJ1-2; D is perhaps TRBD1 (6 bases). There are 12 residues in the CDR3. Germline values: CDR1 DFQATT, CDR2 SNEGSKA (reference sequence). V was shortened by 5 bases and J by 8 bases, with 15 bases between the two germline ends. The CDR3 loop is CSAGGIRGGYTF. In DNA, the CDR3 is TGCAGTGCTGGGGGCATCAGGGGCGGCTACACCTTC.

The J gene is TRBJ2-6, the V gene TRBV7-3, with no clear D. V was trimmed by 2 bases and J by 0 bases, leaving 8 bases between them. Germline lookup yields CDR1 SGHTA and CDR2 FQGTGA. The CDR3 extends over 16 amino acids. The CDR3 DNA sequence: TGTGCCAGCAGCTTACCCGGATCCTCTGGGGCCAACGTCCTGACTTTC. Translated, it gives CASSLPGSSGANVLTF.

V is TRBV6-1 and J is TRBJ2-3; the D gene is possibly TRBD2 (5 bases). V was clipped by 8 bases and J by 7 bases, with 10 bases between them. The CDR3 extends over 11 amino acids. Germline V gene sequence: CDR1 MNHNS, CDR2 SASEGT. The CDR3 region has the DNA TGTGCCAGCTCTGAGGGCAATACGCAGTATTTT. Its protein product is CASSEGNTQYF.

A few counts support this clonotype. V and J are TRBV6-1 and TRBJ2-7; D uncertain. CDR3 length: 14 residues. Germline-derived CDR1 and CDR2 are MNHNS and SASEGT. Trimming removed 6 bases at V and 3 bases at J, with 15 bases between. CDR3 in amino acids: CASRDPYGLYEQYF. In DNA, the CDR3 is TGTGCCAGCAGGGATCCGTACGGTCTCTACGAGCAGTACTTC.

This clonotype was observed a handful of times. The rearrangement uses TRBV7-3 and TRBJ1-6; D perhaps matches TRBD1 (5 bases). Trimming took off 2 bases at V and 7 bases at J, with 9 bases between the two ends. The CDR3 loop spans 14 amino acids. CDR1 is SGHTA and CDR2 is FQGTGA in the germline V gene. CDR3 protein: CASSLLGDNSPLHF. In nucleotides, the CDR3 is TGTGCCAGCAGCTTACTGGGGGACAATTCACCCCTCCACTTT.

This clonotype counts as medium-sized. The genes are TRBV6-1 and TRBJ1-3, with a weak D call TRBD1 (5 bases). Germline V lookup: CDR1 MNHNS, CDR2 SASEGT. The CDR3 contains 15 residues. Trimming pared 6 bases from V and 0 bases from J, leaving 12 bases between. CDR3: CASSKQVDSGNTIYF. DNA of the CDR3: TGTGCCAGCAGCAAACAGGTGGACTCTGGAAACACCATATATTTT.

CDR3 DNA sequence: TGCAGTGCCACAATGACCGGGTCAAGCTCCTACAATGAGCAGTTCTTC. Translated, it gives CSATMTGSSSYNEQFF. J is TRBJ2-1 and V is TRBV20-1; D is undetermined. V lost 6 bases, J lost 0 bases, and 18 bases lay in between. Germline-derived CDR1 and CDR2 are DFQATT and SNEGSKA (reference sequence). The CDR3 has 16 amino acids.

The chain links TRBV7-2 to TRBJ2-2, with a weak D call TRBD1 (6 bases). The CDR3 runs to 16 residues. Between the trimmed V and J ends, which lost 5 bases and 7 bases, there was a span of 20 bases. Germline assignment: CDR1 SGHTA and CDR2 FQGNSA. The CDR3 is CASSHQTGWAGGELFF. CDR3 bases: TGTGCCAGCAGCCACCAAACAGGGTGGGCGGGCGGGGAGCTGTTTTTT.

The CDR3 sequence: CSALAAAGVKEQFF. CDR3 bases: TGCAGTGCCCTAGCTGCAGCGGGAGTAAAGGAGCAGTTCTTC. The chain recombines TRBV20-1 with TRBJ2-1; TRBD2 matches 8 bases. Germline V gene sequence: CDR1 DFQATT, CDR2 SNEGSKA (reference sequence). Trimming took 6 bases from V and 10 from J; bases not matched to a gene: 14. This CDR3 region has 14 residues.

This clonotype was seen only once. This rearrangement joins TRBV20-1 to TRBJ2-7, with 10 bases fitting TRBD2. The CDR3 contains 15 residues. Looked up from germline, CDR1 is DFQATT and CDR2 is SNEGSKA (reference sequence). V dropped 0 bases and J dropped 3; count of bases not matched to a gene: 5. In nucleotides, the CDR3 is TGCAGTGCTAGAGATCCACTAGCGGGATACTACGAGCAGTACTTC. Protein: CSARDPLAGYYEQYF.

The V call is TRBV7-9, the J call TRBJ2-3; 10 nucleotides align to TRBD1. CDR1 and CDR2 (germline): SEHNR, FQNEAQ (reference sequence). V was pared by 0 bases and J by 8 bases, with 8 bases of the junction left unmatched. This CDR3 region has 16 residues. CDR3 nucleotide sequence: TGTGCCAGCAGCTTAGCGTGGGACAGGGGATCGGGTACGCAGTATTTT. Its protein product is CASSLAWDRGSGTQYF.

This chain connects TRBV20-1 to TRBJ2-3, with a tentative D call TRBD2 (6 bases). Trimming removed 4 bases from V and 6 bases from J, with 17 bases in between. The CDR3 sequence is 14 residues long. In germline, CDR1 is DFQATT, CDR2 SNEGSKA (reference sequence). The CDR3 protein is CSATRAEGTDTQYF. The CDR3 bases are TGCAGTGCTACACGGGCAGAGGGGACTGATACGCAGTATTTT.

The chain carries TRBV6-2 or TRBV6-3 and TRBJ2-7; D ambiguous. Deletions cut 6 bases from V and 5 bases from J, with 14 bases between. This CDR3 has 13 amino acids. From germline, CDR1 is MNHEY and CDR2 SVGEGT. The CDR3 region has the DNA TGTGCCAGCAGCCTCGAAACGGTCCACGAGCAGTACTTC. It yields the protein CASSLETVHEQYF.

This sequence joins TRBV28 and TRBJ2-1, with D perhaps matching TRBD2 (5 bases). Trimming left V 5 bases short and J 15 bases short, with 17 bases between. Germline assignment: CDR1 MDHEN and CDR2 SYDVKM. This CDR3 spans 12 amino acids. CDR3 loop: CASSPPSGWGFF. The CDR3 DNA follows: TGTGCCAGCAGTCCCCCCTCGGGATGGGGGTTCTTC.

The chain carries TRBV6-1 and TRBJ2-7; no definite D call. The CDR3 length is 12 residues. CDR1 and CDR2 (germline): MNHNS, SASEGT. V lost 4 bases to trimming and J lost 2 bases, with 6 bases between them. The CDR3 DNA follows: TGTGCCAGCAGTGGACACACCTACGAGCAGTACTTC. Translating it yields CASSGHTYEQYF.

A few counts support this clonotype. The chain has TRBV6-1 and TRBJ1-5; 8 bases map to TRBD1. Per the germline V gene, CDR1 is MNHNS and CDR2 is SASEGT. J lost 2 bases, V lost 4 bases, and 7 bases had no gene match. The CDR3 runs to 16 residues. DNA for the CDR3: TGTGCCAGCAGTGCCCGTCCGGACAGGGGCAATCAGCCCCAGCATTTT. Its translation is CASSARPDRGNQPQHF.

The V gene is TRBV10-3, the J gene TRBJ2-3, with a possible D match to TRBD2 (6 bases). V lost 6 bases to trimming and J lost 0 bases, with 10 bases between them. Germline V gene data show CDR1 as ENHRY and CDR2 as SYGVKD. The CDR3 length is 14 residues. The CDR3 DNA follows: TGTGCCATCAGGATGGCGGGGAGCACAGATACGCAGTATTTT. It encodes CAIRMAGSTDTQYF.

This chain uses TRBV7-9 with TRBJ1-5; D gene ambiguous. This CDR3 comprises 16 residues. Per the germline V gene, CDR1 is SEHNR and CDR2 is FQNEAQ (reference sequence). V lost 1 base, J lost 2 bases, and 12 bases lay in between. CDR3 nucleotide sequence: TGTGCCAGCAGCTTAGTGGGGTCGTGGGGCAATCAGCCCCAGCATTTT. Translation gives CASSLVGSWGNQPQHF.